The clone carrying this T cell receptor (beta chain) was recorded once. Its matching antigen is unknown. These data originate in a study of T cell responses to AZD1222 COVID-19 vaccine. The repertoire was sequenced with immunoSEQ multiplex PCR; TCRdb's copy has only in-frame clones and lacks some. The sample gives 100,000 to 150,000 clones, about 90% of which show up once; approximately 4.2% is in the top ten. Germline V gene data show CDR1 as MNHEY and CDR2 as SVGAGI. V was trimmed by 0 bases and J by 5 bases, leaving 11 bases between them. The CDR3 length is 15 residues. Study-wide findings and caveats: Nearly half of spike-specific TCRs reportedly go after variant regions that carry no mutations. Spike-specific TCRs gained breadth and depth after people received two AZD1222 doses.

The specimen comprised peripheral blood, sampled on day 0 of AZD1222 vaccination. This sequence originates from an adult in good health. The V gene is TRBV6-5, the J gene TRBJ1-5, with D possibly being TRBD1 (5 bases). CDR3: CASSYSNMGDQPQHF. In DNA form, the CDR3 reads TGTGCCAGCAGTTACTCGAATATGGGGGATCAGCCCCAGCATTTT.